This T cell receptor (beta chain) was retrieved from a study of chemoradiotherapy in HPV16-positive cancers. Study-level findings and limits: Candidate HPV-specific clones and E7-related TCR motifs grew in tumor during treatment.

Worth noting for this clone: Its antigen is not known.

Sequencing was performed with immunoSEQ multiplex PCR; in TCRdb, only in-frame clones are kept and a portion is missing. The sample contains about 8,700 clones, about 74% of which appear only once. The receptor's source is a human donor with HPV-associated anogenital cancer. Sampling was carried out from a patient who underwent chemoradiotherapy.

CDR3 nucleotide sequence: TGTGCCAGCAGCCAAACGAAGGCGGGACAGGGGGCCTACAATGAGCAGTTCTTC. This encodes CASSQTKAGQGAYNEQFF. J is TRBJ2-1 and V is TRBV7-3; 11 positions agree with TRBD1. The CDR3 loop spans 18 amino acids. Germline assignment: CDR1 SGHTA and CDR2 FQGTGA. Trimming cost V 5 bases and J 2 bases; bases outside gene matches: 11.